A selection of T cell receptor beta chains follows, all from one sample in a study of OX40 agonist ivuxolimab in advanced cancers. The method was immunoSEQ multiplex PCR; TCRdb's version includes in-frame clones alone and lacks a portion of them. The sample lists roughly 46,000 clones; just over 85% were seen once. The sequencing used CD4+ or CD8+ T cells sorted from blood, collected in a trial of the OX40 agonist ivuxolimab. These receptors were obtained from an adult with an advanced solid tumor such as melanoma, head and neck, liver or kidney cancer. Each CDR3 is given with its conserved first and last residue. Fields, in order: CDR3 DNA, CDR3 protein, clone size, D gene, V gene, J gene. D genes are given only for firm matches. Part of the rows lack a size; the others show once, few, many or a class for expanded clones.

CDR3nt: TGCAGCGTTTTTGATCAGGCAGATACGCAGTATTTT
CDR3aa: CSVFDQADTQYF
abundance: -
d_gene: -
v_gene: TRBV29-1
j_gene: TRBJ2-3

CDR3nt: TGCGCCAGCAGCCAAGATTATCATAACCCTCCAAGGGAAGCTTTCTTT
CDR3aa: CASSQDYHNPPREAFF
abundance: -
d_gene: -
v_gene: TRBV4-1
j_gene: TRBJ1-1

CDR3nt: TGTGCCATCAGTGACCTCGGACAGGGGTCCTACGAGCAGTACTTC
CDR3aa: CAISDLGQGSYEQYF
abundance: -
d_gene: TRBD1
v_gene: TRBV10-3
j_gene: TRBJ2-7

CDR3nt: TGCAGCGTGATCAATAATGAAAAACTGTTTTTT
CDR3aa: CSVINNEKLFF
abundance: -
d_gene: -
v_gene: TRBV29-1
j_gene: TRBJ1-4

CDR3nt: TGTGCCAGCAGTTTAGGACAGGGATTCAGGCAGCCCCAGCATTTT
CDR3aa: CASSLGQGFRQPQHF
abundance: -
d_gene: TRBD1
v_gene: TRBV28
j_gene: TRBJ1-5

CDR3nt: TGTGCCAGCAGCTTGTTCCCGGGCTATGGCTACACCTTC
CDR3aa: CASSLFPGYGYTF
abundance: -
d_gene: -
v_gene: TRBV7-9
j_gene: TRBJ1-2

CDR3nt: TGTGCCAGCAGCGCCGGACCGTACACCGGGGAGCTGTTTTTT
CDR3aa: CASSAGPYTGELFF
abundance: -
d_gene: -
v_gene: TRBV7-3
j_gene: TRBJ2-2

CDR3nt: TGTGCCAGTAGTAAGGTGGGAGTACAAGGAAGCTCCTATAATTCACCCCTCCACTTT
CDR3aa: CASSKVGVQGSSYNSPLHF
abundance: -
d_gene: -
v_gene: TRBV19
j_gene: TRBJ1-6

CDR3nt: TGCGCCAGCAGCTTGGAGACAGGTTACCAAGAGACCCAGTACTTC
CDR3aa: CASSLETGYQETQYF
abundance: -
d_gene: -
v_gene: TRBV5-1
j_gene: TRBJ2-5

CDR3nt: TGTGCCAGCGAGTGGTACAGGGCGGGGGAGCAGTACTTC
CDR3aa: CASEWYRAGEQYF
abundance: -
d_gene: -
v_gene: TRBV27
j_gene: TRBJ2-5

CDR3nt: TGTGCCAGCAGCTCTAACCAAGAGACCCAGTACTTC
CDR3aa: CASSSNQETQYF
abundance: -
d_gene: -
v_gene: TRBV11-3
j_gene: TRBJ2-5

CDR3nt: TGTGCCAGCAGCTCGCTAAGAGGTACCGGGGAGCTGTTTTTT
CDR3aa: CASSSLRGTGELFF
abundance: once
d_gene: -
v_gene: TRBV7-9
j_gene: TRBJ2-2

CDR3nt: TGTGCCATCAGTAACGCCGGGACAGGGTCCTACAATGAGCAGTTCTTC
CDR3aa: CAISNAGTGSYNEQFF
abundance: -
d_gene: TRBD1
v_gene: TRBV10-3
j_gene: TRBJ2-1

CDR3nt: TGTGCCAGCAGAGCCCGGGGGGGACCTGAAGCTTTCTTT
CDR3aa: CASRARGGPEAFF
abundance: once
d_gene: -
v_gene: TRBV11-3
j_gene: TRBJ1-1

CDR3nt: TGTGCCAGCAGTTTATCGACTTGGGGGTCCTACGAGCAGTACTTC
CDR3aa: CASSLSTWGSYEQYF
abundance: -
d_gene: -
v_gene: TRBV28
j_gene: TRBJ2-7

CDR3nt: TGTGCCAGCTCACCAAATGAACAGGGTCTGGGAAACACCATATATTTT
CDR3aa: CASSPNEQGLGNTIYF
abundance: once
d_gene: -
v_gene: TRBV18
j_gene: TRBJ1-3

CDR3nt: TGTGCCAGCATTGAGGCATTACGAAGCTATGGCTACACCTTC
CDR3aa: CASIEALRSYGYTF
abundance: -
d_gene: -
v_gene: TRBV28
j_gene: TRBJ1-2

CDR3nt: TGTGCCAGCAGCTTACCACTAGCGGCAAGCTGGGGCGGGGAGCTGTTTTTT
CDR3aa: CASSLPLAASWGGELFF
abundance: -
d_gene: TRBD2
v_gene: TRBV11-3
j_gene: TRBJ2-2

CDR3nt: TGTGCCATCAGTTCAAAGACAGGGAACACCGGGGAGCTGTTTTTT
CDR3aa: CAISSKTGNTGELFF
abundance: -
d_gene: -
v_gene: TRBV10-3
j_gene: TRBJ2-2

CDR3nt: TGTGCCAGCAGCTTAGGTGGCAGGGTCTACGAGCAGTACTTC
CDR3aa: CASSLGGRVYEQYF
abundance: once
d_gene: -
v_gene: TRBV11-2
j_gene: TRBJ2-7

CDR3nt: TGTGCCAGCAGCTTAAGGACGGAGCGAGAGACCCAGTACTTC
CDR3aa: CASSLRTERETQYF
abundance: -
d_gene: -
v_gene: TRBV7-2
j_gene: TRBJ2-5

CDR3nt: TGTGCCAGCAGCAAATTCGGAGACTCCGGGACAGGGGACGAAAAACTGTTTTTT
CDR3aa: CASSKFGDSGTGDEKLFF
abundance: -
d_gene: -
v_gene: TRBV21-1
j_gene: TRBJ1-4

CDR3nt: TGTGCCTGGAGCGAGGGAAATAATTCACCCCTCCACTTT
CDR3aa: CAWSEGNNSPLHF
abundance: -
d_gene: -
v_gene: TRBV30
j_gene: TRBJ1-6

CDR3nt: TGTGCCAGCAGCCCCCCTAGCGGGCACACAGATACGCAGTATTTT
CDR3aa: CASSPPSGHTDTQYF
abundance: -
d_gene: TRBD2
v_gene: TRBV11-3
j_gene: TRBJ2-3

CDR3nt: TGCGCCAGCAGCCAAGAATTAATCTCCGGACAGGGCCAGTACTTC
CDR3aa: CASSQELISGQGQYF
abundance: -
d_gene: TRBD1
v_gene: TRBV4-3
j_gene: TRBJ2-7

CDR3nt: TGCGCCAGCAGCCCGTCCAGGGAGGAGGACGAGCAGTACTTC
CDR3aa: CASSPSREEDEQYF
abundance: -
d_gene: -
v_gene: TRBV5-1
j_gene: TRBJ2-7

CDR3nt: TGTGCCAGCAGTGACGTACGGACTTCGGACGTAGGCTATGGCTACACCTTC
CDR3aa: CASSDVRTSDVGYGYTF
abundance: -
d_gene: -
v_gene: TRBV6-1
j_gene: TRBJ1-2

CDR3nt: TGTGCCAGCAGTGGGGCGGGAGGGCGGTACGAGCAGTACTTC
CDR3aa: CASSGAGGRYEQYF
abundance: -
d_gene: TRBD2
v_gene: TRBV6-9
j_gene: TRBJ2-7

CDR3nt: TGTGCCAGCAGTTACCCGGGAGCCTACAATGAGCAGTTCTTC
CDR3aa: CASSYPGAYNEQFF
abundance: -
d_gene: -
v_gene: TRBV6-5
j_gene: TRBJ2-1

CDR3nt: TGTGCCAGCAGCTTGGGATGGGATTCGTTTGTCACCGGGGAGCTGTTTTTT
CDR3aa: CASSLGWDSFVTGELFF
abundance: -
d_gene: -
v_gene: TRBV5-5
j_gene: TRBJ2-2

CDR3nt: TGTGCCAGCAGCTTGGAAGGGGGACTAATCACAGATACGCAGTATTTT
CDR3aa: CASSLEGGLITDTQYF
abundance: -
d_gene: -
v_gene: TRBV5-5
j_gene: TRBJ2-3

CDR3nt: TGCGCCAGCAGCCTGGGGCAGGGGGCTTCTGCCGGGGAGCTGTTTTTT
CDR3aa: CASSLGQGASAGELFF
abundance: -
d_gene: TRBD1
v_gene: TRBV5-1
j_gene: TRBJ2-2

CDR3nt: TGTGCCAGTAGTGTACCCGGGACAGGGGTAAGCGAGCAGTACTTC
CDR3aa: CASSVPGTGVSEQYF
abundance: -
d_gene: TRBD1
v_gene: TRBV19
j_gene: TRBJ2-7

CDR3nt: TGTGCCAGCTCGTATGGACTAGCGGGTATGAATGATTTCTACGAGCAGTACTTC
CDR3aa: CASSYGLAGMNDFYEQYF
abundance: -
d_gene: TRBD2
v_gene: TRBV7-8
j_gene: TRBJ2-7

CDR3nt: TGTGCCAGCAGCCCAAGTTCGTGGGACAACTCCTACAATGAGCAGTTCTTC
CDR3aa: CASSPSSWDNSYNEQFF
abundance: -
d_gene: -
v_gene: TRBV4-2
j_gene: TRBJ2-1

CDR3nt: TGTGCCAGCAGCTCAATTTCCAGGACAGGGGGAAATGAGCAGTTCTTC
CDR3aa: CASSSISRTGGNEQFF
abundance: -
d_gene: TRBD1
v_gene: TRBV7-2
j_gene: TRBJ2-1

CDR3nt: TGCGCCAGCAGGGAAGGACAGGGAACCGGGAGTGAAGCTTTCTTT
CDR3aa: CASREGQGTGSEAFF
abundance: -
d_gene: TRBD1
v_gene: TRBV5-1
j_gene: TRBJ1-1

CDR3nt: TGTGCCAGCAGTTCGTCAGGGGTGGCGAGCTACACCTTC
CDR3aa: CASSSSGVASYTF
abundance: -
d_gene: -
v_gene: TRBV27
j_gene: TRBJ1-2

CDR3nt: TGTGCCAGCAGTTACAGTGGGTCGGGGGGAAACACCATATATTTT
CDR3aa: CASSYSGSGGNTIYF
abundance: -
d_gene: -
v_gene: TRBV6-5
j_gene: TRBJ1-3

CDR3nt: TGTGCCAGCAGACCCGACCCGGGGAGGGGAAGCCAAAAACTGTTTTTT
CDR3aa: CASRPDPGRGSQKLFF
abundance: -
d_gene: -
v_gene: TRBV7-9
j_gene: TRBJ1-4

CDR3nt: TGTGCCAGCAGCTTAGCCTCACACAGGGAAGGCGAGCAGTACTTC
CDR3aa: CASSLASHREGEQYF
abundance: -
d_gene: -
v_gene: TRBV7-8
j_gene: TRBJ2-7

CDR3nt: TGTGCCAGCAACGTATCTCCAGGGGAAAATTCACCCCTCCACTTT
CDR3aa: CASNVSPGENSPLHF
abundance: -
d_gene: -
v_gene: TRBV9
j_gene: TRBJ1-6

CDR3nt: TGTGCCAGCAGCTTAGAGGGGGCGTATAGCGAGCAGTACTTC
CDR3aa: CASSLEGAYSEQYF
abundance: -
d_gene: TRBD1
v_gene: TRBV7-2
j_gene: TRBJ2-7

CDR3nt: TGTGCCAGCAGCTTTAATCGGGAGGGCCCCACCGGGGAGCTGTTTTTT
CDR3aa: CASSFNREGPTGELFF
abundance: -
d_gene: TRBD2
v_gene: TRBV7-9
j_gene: TRBJ2-2

CDR3nt: TGTGCCAGCAGGTTACAGGGGCTGAGGACTGAAGCTTTCTTT
CDR3aa: CASRLQGLRTEAFF
abundance: -
d_gene: TRBD1
v_gene: TRBV11-2
j_gene: TRBJ1-1

CDR3nt: TGTGCCAGCAGGGGCGGGGTTCGCTACGAGCAGTACTTC
CDR3aa: CASRGGVRYEQYF
abundance: -
d_gene: -
v_gene: TRBV28
j_gene: TRBJ2-7

CDR3nt: TGTGCCAGCAGTGAAACCCGGACAGTCAACACTGAAGCTTTCTTT
CDR3aa: CASSETRTVNTEAFF
abundance: -
d_gene: -
v_gene: TRBV2
j_gene: TRBJ1-1

CDR3nt: TGTGCCAGCAGTTTACTCTTTTATGGCTACACCTTC
CDR3aa: CASSLLFYGYTF
abundance: -
d_gene: -
v_gene: TRBV27
j_gene: TRBJ1-2

CDR3nt: TGTGCCAGCAGTACTTCAGGGGTTGCCCATGGCTACACCTTC
CDR3aa: CASSTSGVAHGYTF
abundance: -
d_gene: -
v_gene: TRBV6-1
j_gene: TRBJ1-2

CDR3nt: TGTGCCAGCAGTTTCGGGGGTGCGAACACTGAAGCTTTCTTT
CDR3aa: CASSFGGANTEAFF
abundance: -
d_gene: -
v_gene: TRBV27
j_gene: TRBJ1-1

CDR3nt: TGTGCCAGCAGCCCAGGGGGGGGGAACCTTTTAAACATTCAGTACTTC
CDR3aa: CASSPGGGNLLNIQYF
abundance: -
d_gene: -
v_gene: TRBV7-2
j_gene: TRBJ2-4

CDR3nt: TGTGCCAGCAGTTACGGCTTGAGCTCCTACAATGAGCAGTTCTTC
CDR3aa: CASSYGLSSYNEQFF
abundance: -
d_gene: -
v_gene: TRBV6-6
j_gene: TRBJ2-1

CDR3nt: TGCGCCAGCAGCTCGACTAGCGGGAGCTACGAGCAGTACTTC
CDR3aa: CASSSTSGSYEQYF
abundance: -
d_gene: TRBD2
v_gene: TRBV5-1
j_gene: TRBJ2-7

CDR3nt: TGCGCCAGCAGCCCCGCGTGGGCTAGCGGGGGAAATGAGCAGTTCTTC
CDR3aa: CASSPAWASGGNEQFF
abundance: -
d_gene: TRBD2
v_gene: TRBV10-1
j_gene: TRBJ2-1